The 28 T cell receptor beta chains given below trace back to one sample, sequenced in a study of blood T cell repertoires in COVID-19. Measured with immunoSEQ multiplex PCR; TCRdb has only the in-frame clones, and not every one. The profile shows around 200,000 clones, 86% of them singletons. Material: PBMCs or T cells enriched from blood (not recorded which). These receptor sequences come from a woman aged 35 to 49 with acute COVID-19.

The rearrangement joins TRBV27 to TRBJ1-2, with D hard to call. Trimming shortened V by 2 bases and J by 4 bases, and 8 bases separated the two germline ends. The CDR3 totals 13 residues. Germline lookup yields CDR1 MNHEY and CDR2 SMNVEV (reference sequence). CDR3 region: CASSLGLAYGYTF. The CDR3, as DNA: TGTGCCAGCAGTTTAGGACTGGCCTATGGCTACACCTTC.

CDR3 loop: CASSLTTGIGYGYTF. CDR3 DNA: TGCGCCAGCAGCCTAACGACAGGGATCGGCTATGGCTACACCTTC. This chain links TRBV5-1 with TRBJ1-2; TRBD1 matches 7 bases. Unmatched junction bases numbered 10, after V lost 4 bases and J lost 4 bases. This CDR3 comprises 15 residues. Germline CDR1 SGHRS, CDR2 YFSETQ.

The rearrangement uses TRBV19 and TRBJ1-1, with 8 bases lining up with TRBD1. J was trimmed by 1 base and V by 8 bases; bases with no gene match: 12. Germline CDR1 and CDR2: LNHDA and SQIVND (reference sequence). The CDR3 runs 16 residues. The CDR3 sequence: CASPPPDRAWNTEAFF. The CDR3 coding sequence is TGTGCCAGTCCCCCCCCGGACAGGGCTTGGAACACTGAAGCTTTCTTT.

The chain is built from TRBV7-2 and TRBJ2-7; D not resolved. The CDR3 sequence is 14 residues long. The germline CDR1 and CDR2 sequences are SGHTA and FQGNSA. Deletions cut 4 bases from V and 3 bases from J, with 13 bases between. The CDR3 loop is CASSSSGSFYEQYF. CDR3 DNA: TGTGCCAGCAGCTCGTCCGGGTCATTCTACGAGCAGTACTTC.

This chain uses TRBV19 with TRBJ2-3; TRBD1 agrees at 9 bases. The CDR3 sequence is 15 residues long. Trimming cost V 8 bases and J 5 bases; bases outside gene matches: 11. Germline values: CDR1 LNHDA, CDR2 SQIVND (reference sequence). For the CDR3, the DNA is TGTGCCAGTGACTCACAGGGGGCGCGCGGAGATACGCAGTATTTT. This gives the protein CASDSQGARGDTQYF.

CDR3 residues: CASSFKRLNTEAFF. CDR3 in DNA: TGTGCCAGCAGTTTTAAGCGTTTGAACACTGAAGCTTTCTTT. This chain links TRBV27 with TRBJ1-1, with D uncertain. V was cut by 3 bases and J by 0 bases, with 8 bases left in between. Germline V gene lookup returns CDR1 MNHEY and CDR2 SMNVEV (reference sequence). The CDR3 runs to 14 residues.

The rearrangement uses TRBV9 and TRBJ1-6; 7 nucleotides line up with TRBD1. CDR3 size: 15 residues. Germline V lookup: CDR1 SGDLS, CDR2 YYNGEE. Unmatched junction bases numbered 4, after V lost 3 bases and J lost 4 bases. Here the CDR3 reads CASSEGAGYNSPLHF. The CDR3, as DNA: TGTGCCAGCAGCGAGGGGGCTGGGTATAATTCACCCCTCCACTTT.

The chain couples TRBV6-5 to TRBJ1-1; D is perhaps TRBD1 (6 bases). The CDR3 runs to 15 residues. V was trimmed by 5 bases and J by 4 bases, leaving 17 bases between them. Germline values: CDR1 MNHEY, CDR2 SVGAGI. The DNA of the CDR3 is TGTGCCAGCAGTCGTTCTACAGGGATGGGCACTGAAGCTTTCTTT. As protein: CASSRSTGMGTEAFF.

The chain recombines TRBV13 with TRBJ1-2, with 8 positions matching TRBD1. The CDR3 sequence is 15 residues long. Unmatched junction bases numbered 9, after V lost 3 bases and J lost 6 bases. In germline, CDR1 is PRHDT, CDR2 FYEKMQ (reference sequence). The CDR3 loop is CASSFLRQGFNGYTF. The CDR3 bases are TGTGCCAGCAGCTTCCTACGACAGGGGTTTAATGGCTACACCTTC. Full variable domain (outside the CDR3, taken from reference TRBV13 and TRBJ1-2): AAGVIQSPRHLIKEKRETATLKCYPIPRHDTVYWYQQGPGQDPQFLISFYEKMQSDKGSIPDRFSAQQFSDYHSELNMSSLELGDSALYFCASSFLRQGFNGYTFGSGTRLTVV.

The V and J genes are TRBV6-1 and TRBJ1-2, with 9 bases aligning to TRBD1. The CDR3 runs 14 residues. Germline V gene sequence: CDR1 MNHNS, CDR2 SASEGT. V trimming: 2 bases; J trimming: 8 bases; junction bases outside the gene matches: 6. CDR3 residues: CASSEPGTGFGYTF. The CDR3 nucleotides are TGTGCCAGCAGTGAACCCGGGACAGGGTTCGGCTACACCTTC.

This clone was seen only a few times. CDR3 bases: TGCGCCAGCAGCGGGACAGCTCTTGGCTACACCTTC. It translates to CASSGTALGYTF. The chain employs TRBV5-1 and TRBJ1-2; 7 positions agree with TRBD1. From germline, CDR1 is SGHRS and CDR2 YFSETQ. Trimming cost V 4 bases and J 7 bases; bases outside gene matches: 4. This CDR3 region has 12 residues.

The chain uses TRBV13 and TRBJ1-2, with D tentatively TRBD1 (5 bases). V was pared by 4 bases and J by 3 bases, with 15 bases between. Germline values: CDR1 PRHDT, CDR2 FYEKMQ (reference sequence). This CDR3 is 15 amino acids long. The CDR3 nucleotides are TGTGCCAGCAGCTACACCGGGGGAGCTTACTATGGCTACACCTTC. The encoded protein is CASSYTGGAYYGYTF.

The chain uses TRBV11-2 and TRBJ1-1; possible D gene TRBD1, 5 bases. The CDR3 consists of 13 residues. V lost 5 bases to trimming and J lost 3 bases, with 10 bases between them. Germline V CDR1 and CDR2: SGHAT, FQNNGV. Written as DNA, the CDR3 is TGTGCCAGCAGCCTGCAGGGTTACACTGAAGCTTTCTTT. As protein: CASSLQGYTEAFF.

V gene TRBV7-8 combines with J gene TRBJ1-2; the match to TRBD1 covers 11 bases. CDR3 length equals 14 residues. The germline gives CDR1 SGHVS, CDR2 FQNEAQ. V was pared by 5 bases and J by 7 bases, with 6 bases of the junction left unmatched. The CDR3, as DNA: TGTGCCAGCAGCCACGGACAGGGGGCGGTTGGCTACACCTTC. Translation: CASSHGQGAVGYTF.

This chain connects TRBV7-2 to TRBJ2-3; 9 nucleotides align to TRBD2. Trimming at V came to 1 base and at J to 5 bases, leaving 4 bases not matched to a gene. Germline V CDR1 and CDR2: SGHTA, FQGNSA. The CDR3 runs to 15 residues. The CDR3 loop is CASSLDGRGGDTQYF. Written as DNA, the CDR3 is TGTGCCAGCAGCTTAGATGGGCGGGGGGGAGATACGCAGTATTTT.

V gene TRBV5-1 combines with J gene TRBJ1-2, with 7 nucleotides matching TRBD1. The CDR3 has 15 amino acids. The germline CDR1 and CDR2 sequences are SGHRS and YFSETQ. Losses at the gene ends were 4 bases for V and 4 bases for J; bases not matched to a gene: 10. CDR3 region: CASSPNPGQSYGYTF. As DNA, the CDR3 is TGCGCCAGCAGCCCCAATCCGGGACAGAGCTATGGCTACACCTTC.

This clone was seen a single time. The genes are TRBV2 and TRBJ1-1; D might be TRBD1 (5 bases). The V gene lost 7 bases and the J gene lost 1 base, with 13 bases spanning the gap. Germline V lookup: CDR1 SNHLY, CDR2 FYNNEI. CDR3 length: 14 residues. DNA for the CDR3: TGTGCCAGCATAGCCTGGCAGGGGAACACTGAAGCTTTCTTT. Translating gives CASIAWQGNTEAFF.

The rearrangement links TRBV6-5 to TRBJ1-2, with D perhaps TRBD1 (6 bases). The ends were cut back, 0 bases at V and 4 bases at J, with 12 bases in the middle. This CDR3 is 15 amino acids long. CDR1 and CDR2 (germline): MNHEY, SVGAGI. The CDR3 loop reads CASSYSTGTFYGYTF. CDR3 nucleotide sequence: TGTGCCAGCAGTTACTCTACAGGGACCTTCTATGGCTACACCTTC.

The chain employs TRBV25-1 and TRBJ2-7; 9 nucleotides align to TRBD1. V trimming: 8 bases; J trimming: 13 bases; junction bases outside the gene matches: 6. Germline CDR1 is MGHDK and CDR2 is SYGVNS. The CDR3 length is 10 residues. The CDR3 loop reads CASLGQGNYV. CDR3 nucleotide sequence: TGTGCCAGCCTGGGACAGGGAAATTACGTC.

This clone has just one count. The CDR3 DNA follows: TGCGCCAGCAGCCCCGAAAGGGGGTACGAGCAGTACTTC. Its translation: CASSPERGYEQYF. The genes are TRBV4-3 and TRBJ2-7; a possible D gene is TRBD1 (6 bases). Germline loops: CDR1 LGHNA, CDR2 YSLEER. The CDR3 totals 13 residues. Deletions cut 4 bases from V and 4 bases from J, with 11 bases between.

The V and J genes are TRBV5-1 and TRBJ1-6, with TRBD1 matching 8 bases. The CDR3 has 14 residues. J was trimmed by 8 bases and V by 2 bases; bases with no gene match: 3. The V gene's germline CDR1 is SGHRS and CDR2 YFSETQ. The CDR3, as DNA: TGCGCCAGCAGCTTTGGACAGGGAGATTCACCCCTCCACTTT. This gives the protein CASSFGQGDSPLHF.

To note about this clone: The sample has other DNA sequences that encode this CDR3 too. This rearrangement joins TRBV5-6 to TRBJ1-3, with 7 positions matching TRBD1. The CDR3 totals 14 residues. Germline loops: CDR1 SGHDT, CDR2 YYEEEE. V lost 1 base, J lost 2 bases, and 0 bases stayed unmatched. CDR3 DNA sequence: TGTGCCAGCAGCTTGAGGGGGCCTGGAAACACCATATATTTT. This codes for CASSLRGPGNTIYF.

This clone was seen a single time. J is TRBJ1-1 and V is TRBV11-2; 10 bases match TRBD1. The CDR3 extends over 18 amino acids. Trimming cost V 5 bases and J 0 bases; bases outside gene matches: 12. CDR1 SGHAT and CDR2 FQNNGV come from the germline V gene. The CDR3 DNA sequence: TGTGCCAGCAGCCAAACTCAGACAGGGGGCTTCATGAACACTGAAGCTTTCTTT. Its translation is CASSQTQTGGFMNTEAFF. The complete variable domain, with remaining parts taken from reference TRBV11-2 and TRBJ1-1, reads EAGVAQSPRYKIIEKRQSVAFWCNPISGHATLYWYQQILGQGPKLLIQFQNNGVVDDSQLPKDRFSAERLKGVDSTLKIQPAKLEDSAVYLCASSQTQTGGFMNTEAFFGQGTRLTVV.

This clone was found many times. CDR3 amino acids: CASSHDRTETQYF. The DNA of the CDR3 is TGTGCCAGCAGTCATGACAGGACGGAGACCCAGTACTTC. This sequence joins TRBV12-3 or TRBV12-4 and TRBJ2-5, with a tentative D call TRBD1 (6 bases). This CDR3 has 13 residues. Trimming took 5 bases from V and 5 from J, leaving 12 bases between them.

This sequence joins TRBV9 and TRBJ1-6; D unclear. Germline V gives CDR1 SGDLS, CDR2 YYNGEE. Trimming cost V 4 bases and J 7 bases, with 9 bases left between them. The CDR3 has 13 residues. In DNA form, the CDR3 reads TGTGCCAGCAGCCTTAGTCCCAATTCACCCCTCCACTTT. The encoded protein is CASSLSPNSPLHF.

The genes are TRBV18 and TRBJ1-2; tentative D call: TRBD1 (5 bases). V was clipped by 5 bases and J by 7 bases, with 17 bases between them. The CDR3 runs to 14 residues. Germline CDR1 and CDR2: KGHSH and LQKENI. CDR3 amino acids: CASSNQGRNGGYTF. In nucleotides, the CDR3 is TGTGCCAGCTCAAACCAGGGCAGAAATGGTGGCTACACCTTC. Drawing the rest from reference TRBV18 and TRBJ1-2, the complete variable domain is NAGVMQNPRHLVRRRGQEARLRCSPMKGHSHVYWYRQLPEEGLKFMVYLQKENIIDESGMPKERFSAEFPKEGPSILRIQQVVRGDSAAYFCASSNQGRNGGYTFGSGTRLTVV.

The chain joins TRBV4-1 to TRBJ2-7; D is ambiguous. V was trimmed by 1 base and J by 0 bases, leaving 10 bases between them. The CDR3 totals 15 residues. CDR1 and CDR2 from the germline V gene are MGHRA and YSYEKL. The CDR3 region is CASSQVAASSYEQYF. CDR3 nucleotides: TGCGCCAGCAGCCAAGTGGCAGCGAGCTCCTACGAGCAGTACTTC.

The chain joins TRBV7-3 to TRBJ2-2, with a tentative D call TRBD2 (5 bases). Trimming took off 1 base at V and 2 bases at J, with 8 bases between the two ends. CDR3 length: 15 residues. The germline CDR1 and CDR2 sequences are SGHTA and FQGTGA. This CDR3 is CASSLRGGNTGELFF. CDR3 DNA: TGTGCCAGCAGCTTAAGAGGAGGCAACACCGGGGAGCTGTTTTTT.